This T cell receptor (beta chain) was retrieved from a study of shared clonotypes between healthy human individuals. Germline V CDR1 and CDR2: MDHEN, SYDVKM. The CDR3 runs to 14 residues. V lost 6 bases and J lost 4; bases outside the gene matches: 4. The assay ran at deep level. The DNA input per sorted-subset replicate PCR was approximately 210 ng, corresponding to some 33,000 T cell genomes. Clones were sequenced by immunoSEQ multiplex PCR, and TCRdb holds only the in-frame ones, with some missing. Of fewer than 700,000 clones listed, around 95% are singletons. Turning to this clone: The antigen is not known.

Findings and limits, study-wide: It was expected that sequencing depth would affect clonotype sharing among donors. Naive CD4 clonotype sharing across several donors was approximately 5%.

CD45RO-negative cells were positively selected for CCR7, leaving out terminally differentiated effector memory CD45RA+ cells. J is TRBJ1-5 and V is TRBV28; TRBD1 matches at 9 bases. The receptor comes from a woman younger than 45 in good health. Sequencing was carried out using naive CD8+ T cells sorted from blood. This CDR3 reads CASRADRGNQPQHF. DNA for the CDR3: TGTGCCAGCAGGGCGGACAGGGGAAATCAGCCCCAGCATTTT.